This T cell receptor (beta chain) derives from a study of cytotoxic CD8 clonotypes in ibrutinib-treated CLL. Sequencing was performed with immunoSEQ multiplex PCR; in TCRdb, only in-frame clones are kept and a portion is missing. The sample yields 55,000 to 60,000 clones, 54% seen once. Cryopreserved PBMCs provided approximately 2.2 micrograms of genomic DNA for the TCR beta libraries. Sequences were derived from PBMCs, sampled at disease progression, from a patient treated with ibrutinib. The sequence derives from a human donor with chronic lymphocytic leukemia.

The CDR3, as DNA: TGTGCCAGCAGCTTTCGACAGGGCTTCTCCTACGAGCAGTACTTC. This codes for CASSFRQGFSYEQYF. V and J are TRBV11-2 and TRBJ2-7, with 7 bases lining up with TRBD1. J lost 0 bases, V lost 3 bases, and 5 bases had no gene match. CDR3 size: 15 residues. Per the germline V gene, CDR1 is SGHAT and CDR2 is FQNNGV.